A single sample is the source of the 20 T cell receptor beta chains below, sequenced in a study of identical twins. TCRdb re-called the 5' RACE reads with MiXCR, one entry per CDR3 protein. The table shows hundreds of thousands of distinct CDR3 sequences, with more than 8% occurring only once. The data also belong to a second study, concerning yellow fever vaccine responses in identical twins.

Sequencing was carried out using CD8+ T cells sorted from blood. These receptors were taken from a woman between 18 and 30 years old in good health.

This clonotype showed up just a few times. The chain links TRBV27 to TRBJ2-5; 11 positions match TRBD2. Losses at the gene ends were 2 bases for V and 6 bases for J; bases not matched to a gene: 2. CDR3 length equals 14 residues. The V gene's germline CDR1 is MNHEY and CDR2 SMNVEV (reference sequence). The CDR3 coding sequence is TGTGCCAGCAGTTTAGGACTAGCGGGCCAGACCCAGTACTTC. This sequence encodes CASSLGLAGQTQYF.

This clonotype showed up just a few times. This rearrangement joins TRBV19 to TRBJ1-1; D perhaps matches TRBD1 (6 bases). The V gene's germline CDR1 is LNHDA and CDR2 SQIVND (reference sequence). This CDR3 has 14 residues. V was cut by 3 bases and J by 2 bases, with 10 bases left in between. The CDR3 bases are TGTGCCAGTAGTATCACAGGGTTTAACACTGAAGCTTTCTTT. This sequence encodes CASSITGFNTEAFF.

This rearrangement joins TRBV7-9 to TRBJ2-1; 13 bases are shared with TRBD2. CDR1 and CDR2 from the germline V gene are SEHNR and FQNEAQ (reference sequence). The CDR3 is 15 residues long. With V trimmed by 1 base and J by 8 bases, 2 bases remained unmatched. CDR3 amino acids: CASSLVLAGGHEQFF. The CDR3 coding sequence is TGTGCCAGCAGCTTAGTACTAGCGGGGGGGCATGAGCAGTTCTTC.

This clonotype was counted between two and nine times. The CDR3: CASSQDRAGVYEQYF. CDR3 nucleotide sequence: TGCGCCAGCAGCCAAGATCGGGCGGGAGTCTACGAGCAGTACTTC. This chain links TRBV4-3 with TRBJ2-7, with 7 nucleotides matching TRBD2. The CDR3 consists of 15 residues. V gave up 0 bases and J gave up 3 bases; unmatched junction bases: 5. CDR1 and CDR2 from the germline V gene are LGHNA and YSLEER.

This clonotype was seen ten or more times. The CDR3 DNA follows: TGTGCCAGCAGCAACCTAACAGTTAGGGAGCATGAGCAGTTCTTC. This gives the protein CASSNLTVREHEQFF. This chain joins TRBV7-9 and TRBJ2-1; a possible D gene is TRBD2 (5 bases). This CDR3 is built from 15 residues. V was shortened by 5 bases and J by 8 bases, with 19 bases between the two germline ends. The V gene's germline CDR1 is SEHNR and CDR2 FQNEAQ (reference sequence).

This sequence joins TRBV5-1 and TRBJ2-4, with 9 bases that match TRBD1. The CDR3 totals 15 residues. CDR1 and CDR2 from the germline V gene are SGHRS and YFSETQ. Trimming removed 4 bases from V and 4 bases from J; junction bases left unmatched: 6. CDR3 sequence reads: CASSPPTGGKNIQYF. Here the CDR3 DNA reads TGCGCCAGCAGCCCCCCGACAGGGGGTAAAAACATTCAGTACTTC.

The sample holds many counts of this clonotype. V usage is TRBV4-3 and J usage is TRBJ2-7; TRBD1 matches 9 bases. This CDR3 comprises 15 residues. Losses at the gene ends were 1 base for V and 5 bases for J; bases not matched to a gene: 6. Looked up from germline, CDR1 is LGHNA and CDR2 is YSLEER. The DNA of the CDR3 is TGCGCCAGCAGCCAAGGCGGGACAGGGTCGCACGAGCAGTACTTC. Residues: CASSQGGTGSHEQYF.

This clonotype was seen a handful of times. The rearrangement uses TRBV5-1 and TRBJ1-1, with D uncertain. Deletions cut 3 bases from V and 5 bases from J, with 20 bases between. From germline, CDR1 is SGHRS and CDR2 YFSETQ. There are 16 residues in the CDR3. The CDR3 nucleotides read TGCGCCAGCAGCTGGGATTCAGGTTATGCGGATACTGAAGCTTTCTTT. Protein product: CASSWDSGYADTEAFF.

The V gene is TRBV29-1, the J gene TRBJ2-3; TRBD1 matches at 10 bases. CDR1 is SQVTM and CDR2 is ANQGSEA in the germline V gene. This CDR3 is 18 amino acids long. With 0 bases clipped from V and 2 bases from J, the junction kept 11 bases outside the gene matches. CDR3 protein: CSVEDYWDRGEITDTQYF. The CDR3 DNA is TGCAGCGTTGAAGATTATTGGGACAGGGGTGAAATCACAGATACGCAGTATTTT.

This clonotype occurred many times. V and J are TRBV4-3 and TRBJ2-3; D remains ambiguous. CDR1 is LGHNA and CDR2 is YSLEER in the germline V gene. V shed 2 bases and J shed 7 bases, with 10 bases lying between them. The CDR3 extends over 13 amino acids. CDR3 amino acids: CASSQWRGNTQYF. As DNA, the CDR3 is TGCGCCAGCAGCCAATGGCGTGGAAATACGCAGTATTTT.

V gene TRBV12-3 or TRBV12-4 combines with J gene TRBJ2-3, with unresolved D. The CDR3 contains 15 residues. V was shortened by 7 bases and J by 3 bases, with 17 bases between the two germline ends. The CDR3: CASNAREPKTDTQYF. The CDR3 nucleotides read TGTGCCAGCAACGCTAGAGAACCTAAGACAGATACGCAGTATTTT.

The rearrangement joins TRBV7-3 to TRBJ2-3, with D unclear. The germline gives CDR1 SGHTA, CDR2 FQGTGA. Trimming stripped 5 bases from V and 2 bases from J, with 8 bases between. This CDR3 contains 13 residues. The CDR3 here is CASSTGLTDTQYF. Here the CDR3 DNA reads TGTGCCAGCAGCACGGGCCTCACAGATACGCAGTATTTT. The full variable domain, its missing parts supplied by reference TRBV7-3 and TRBJ2-3, is GAGVSQTPSNKVTEKGKYVELRCDPISGHTALYWYRQSLGQGPEFLIYFQGTGAADDSGLPNDRFFAVRPEGSVSTLKIQRTERGDSAVYLCASSTGLTDTQYFGPGTRLTVL.

This clonotype was seen many times. This chain connects TRBV15 to TRBJ2-1; D might be TRBD1 (5 bases). The V end was cut by 8 bases, the J end by 11 bases, with 7 bases between. The CDR3 sequence is 9 residues long. Looked up from germline, CDR1 is LNHNV and CDR2 is YYDKDF (reference sequence). The CDR3 loop reads CATGAKQFF. Written as DNA, the CDR3 is TGTGCCACCGGGGCGAAGCAGTTCTTC.

This clonotype occurred a few times. This chain links TRBV11-2 with TRBJ2-6; 10 bases line up with TRBD2. Unmatched junction bases numbered 7, after V lost 5 bases and J lost 0 bases. The CDR3 consists of 18 residues. The germline V gene encodes CDR1 SGHAT and CDR2 FQNNGV. CDR3 DNA: TGTGCCAGCAGCGGCTGGACTAGCGGTCCCTCTGGGGCCAACGTCCTGACTTTC. It is translated as CASSGWTSGPSGANVLTF.

This clonotype was seen at least ten times. The chain joins TRBV12-3 or TRBV12-4 to TRBJ2-3, with 8 bases matching TRBD2. V lost 2 bases to trimming and J lost 3 bases; unmatched junction nucleotides: 1. The CDR3 covers 14 residues. The CDR3, as DNA: TGTGCCAGCAGTTTAACGGGAGGGACAGATACGCAGTATTTT. The encoded protein is CASSLTGGTDTQYF.

This clonotype was counted only a few times. This rearrangement joins TRBV6-5 to TRBJ2-7, with D possibly TRBD2 on 6 matching bases. Germline CDR1 is MNHEY and CDR2 is SVGAGI. Deletions cut 2 bases from V and 2 bases from J, with 13 bases between. CDR3 length equals 15 residues. CDR3: CASSYRGLAAYEQYF. In DNA, the CDR3 is TGTGCCAGCAGTTACCGGGGACTGGCTGCCTACGAGCAGTACTTC.

This clonotype turned up a few times. The rearrangement links TRBV7-2 to TRBJ1-6, with D hard to call. Looked up from germline, CDR1 is SGHTA and CDR2 is FQGNSA. CDR3 length equals 14 residues. Trimming took 7 bases from V and 0 from J, leaving 7 bases between them. CDR3 coding DNA: TGTGCCAGCACAAAGAGCTCCTATAATTCACCCCTCCACTTT. Protein: CASTKSSYNSPLHF.

CDR3 protein: CASSEVSGVSYEQYF. CDR3 DNA: TGTGCCAGCAGTGAAGTTAGCGGGGTATCCTACGAGCAGTACTTC. The chain links TRBV6-1 to TRBJ2-7, with 8 bases identical to TRBD2. Germline lookup yields CDR1 MNHNS and CDR2 SASEGT. The V and J ends lost 1 base and 1 base, in that order; junction bases with no gene match: 3. The CDR3 has 15 residues.

This clonotype was detected ten times or more. The CDR3 loop is CASSQVTHTYEQYF. DNA for the CDR3: TGTGCCAGCAGCCAAGTGACACACACCTACGAGCAGTACTTC. J is TRBJ2-7 and V is TRBV4-2; D call uncertain. CDR1 and CDR2 (germline): LGHNA, YNFKEQ. V was trimmed by 1 base and J by 2 bases, leaving 9 bases between them. There are 14 residues in the CDR3.

This clonotype has more than one count but fewer than ten. The chain links TRBV20-1 to TRBJ2-2; D is unclear. The CDR3 has 16 amino acids. The V end lost 4 bases, the J end lost 1 base, and 16 bases lay between the germline ends. Germline loops: CDR1 DFQATT, CDR2 SNEGSKA (reference sequence). The CDR3 bases are TGCAGTGCTAACGAACAGAACTCGAGGAACACCGGGGAGCTGTTTTTT. Translating gives CSANEQNSRNTGELFF.